A selection of T cell receptor beta chains follows, all from one sample in a study of cytomegalovirus exposure and HLA in healthy donors. Generated by immunoSEQ multiplex PCR, the TCRdb table keeps only in-frame clones and is missing some. Of roughly 55,000 clones listed, roughly 70% are singletons. Input material: PBMCs. These receptor sequences come from a man between 40 and 49 years old in good health and CMV-seropositive. The CDR3 runs from the conserved cysteine through the conserved F or W. Each record gives: D gene, V gene, clone size, J gene, CDR3 DNA, CDR3 protein. A D gene is named only where the DNA matches it firmly. Clone size, where shown, is once, few, many, or a class for clones that have expanded.

TRBD1,TRBV27,.,TRBJ2-7,TGTGCCAGCAGTGTCGGACAGGGGGCCTACGAGCAGTACTTC,CASSVGQGAYEQYF
.,TRBV6-1,.,TRBJ2-5,TGTGCCAGCAGACTATTCCAAGAGACCCAGTACTTC,CASRLFQETQYF
.,TRBV4-1,.,TRBJ1-1,TGCGCCAGCAGCCAAGGGCAGGGTAGAATCGTCTTTATGGCTTTCTTT,CASSQGQGRIVFMAFF
.,TRBV12-5,.,TRBJ2-2,TGTGCTAGTGGGCCTACAGGGTCCGCCGGGGAGCTGTTTTTT,CASGPTGSAGELFF
TRBD1,TRBV6-4,few,TRBJ2-5,TGTGCCAGCAGTGACACCCTAAGGGACAGAGGCGGAGAGACCCAGTACTTC,CASSDTLRDRGGETQYF
TRBD1,TRBV18,.,TRBJ1-2,TGTGCCAGCTCACCAGGACAGGGCAACTATGGCTACACCTTC,CASSPGQGNYGYTF
.,TRBV19,.,TRBJ1-1,TGTGCCAGCGCGGCGGTGGGGAACACTGAAGCTTTCTTT,CASAAVGNTEAFF
TRBD2,TRBV5-1,.,TRBJ2-1,TGCGCCAGCAGCTTGAGTCCTAGCGGGATGCACTCCTACAATGAGCAGTTCTTC,CASSLSPSGMHSYNEQFF
.,TRBV6-5,.,TRBJ1-2,TGTGCCAGCAGTTACGGTCCCGGAGGTGGCTACACCTTC,CASSYGPGGGYTF
TRBD1,TRBV5-6,few,TRBJ2-2,TGTGCCAGCAGCCAATACAGGGGCGATGTGGCCGGGGAGCTGTTTTTT,CASSQYRGDVAGELFF
.,TRBV5-5,few,TRBJ1-1,TGTGCCAGCAGCTTAGCGGAAAAAGCTTTCTTT,CASSLAEKAFF
.,TRBV9,.,TRBJ2-7,TGTGCCAGCAGCGTAGCTACCTCCTACGAGCAGTACTTC,CASSVATSYEQYF
.,TRBV6-5,.,TRBJ1-4,TGTGCCAGCAGTTACTCGAGACTGAATAATGAAAAACTGTTTTTT,CASSYSRLNNEKLFF
.,TRBV7-2,.,TRBJ2-7,TGTGCCAGCAGCTTAGTCGGGGGGCCCTACGAGCAGTACTTC,CASSLVGGPYEQYF
TRBD2,TRBV30,once,TRBJ2-6,TGTGCCTGGATAGGTCCGGGGGGATTCTCTGGGGCCAACGTCCTGACTTTC,CAWIGPGGFSGANVLTF
TRBD2,TRBV2,.,TRBJ2-1,TGTGCCAGTCCTTATCGGGGGGGATACAATGAGCAGTTCTTC,CASPYRGGYNEQFF
.,TRBV27,.,TRBJ1-3,TGTGCCAGCAGTTGGGGCGTGGGAAACACCATATATTTT,CASSWGVGNTIYF
.,TRBV14,.,TRBJ1-1,TGTGCCAGCAGCCTTTACATGAACACTGAAGCTTTCTTT,CASSLYMNTEAFF
.,TRBV6-5,.,TRBJ2-1,TGTGCCAGCAGTTTTGTGGGGGGGCTCGGGTACAATGAGCAGTTCTTC,CASSFVGGLGYNEQFF
TRBD1,TRBV9,few,TRBJ1-6,TGTGCCAGCAGCCCGACAGGGGTCGTTTCACCCCTCCACTTT,CASSPTGVVSPLHF
.,TRBV7-8,.,TRBJ1-5,TGTGCCAGCAGCTTACCGCTTACCGGGGAGCCCCAGCATTTT,CASSLPLTGEPQHF
TRBD1,TRBV11-2,.,TRBJ1-1,TGTGCCAGCAGCTTAATGACAGGGGACTCTGAAGCTTTCTTT,CASSLMTGDSEAFF
.,TRBV7-8,.,TRBJ1-4,TGTGCCAGCAGCCTTGATACGCCTGCGGATGAAAAACTGTTTTTT,CASSLDTPADEKLFF
.,TRBV2,.,TRBJ2-5,TGTGCCAGCAGTGAGGCAGGCTGGAAACAAGAGACCCAGTACTTC,CASSEAGWKQETQYF
.,TRBV28,.,TRBJ1-4,TGTGCCAGCAGTATCTTACGGGAAAAACTGTTTTTT,CASSILREKLFF
.,TRBV5-1,.,TRBJ2-5,TGCGCCAGCAGCCCCTCACTACTCCGGGAGACCCAGTACTTC,CASSPSLLRETQYF
.,TRBV29-1,few,TRBJ1-3,TGCAGCCCGAAACTCCTGAGCCCGAACCCCTCTTTTGGAAACACCATATATTTT,CSPKLLSPNPSFGNTIYF
.,TRBV28,.,TRBJ2-7,TGTGCCAGCAGTTTGGATCCGTACAGGCCTTTTTCCTACGAGCAGTACTTC,CASSLDPYRPFSYEQYF
TRBD1,TRBV11-3,.,TRBJ2-7,TGTGCCAGCAGTTCGGACAGGGGTGCCTACGAGCAGTACTTC,CASSSDRGAYEQYF
TRBD2,TRBV7-2,.,TRBJ2-7,TGTGCCAGCAGCTCGCAGCGGGGGGGCGGGTACGAGCAGTACTTC,CASSSQRGGGYEQYF
TRBD1,TRBV6-1,.,TRBJ1-5,TGTGCCAGCAGTGAAGCGGGGACAGGGGGCAATCAGCCCCAGCATTTT,CASSEAGTGGNQPQHF
TRBD1,TRBV29-1,few,TRBJ2-7,TGCAGCGTTGAACTAACTAGGACAGGGGGTTCCTACGAGCAGTACTTC,CSVELTRTGGSYEQYF
.,TRBV27,.,TRBJ1-6,TGTGCCAGCAGTTTAGAGGGGGATGCACCCCTCCACTTT,CASSLEGDAPLHF
TRBD1,TRBV5-4,.,TRBJ1-1,TGTGCCAGCAGCGTGGACAGGCTCATGAACACTGAAGCTTTCTTT,CASSVDRLMNTEAFF
.,TRBV9,once,TRBJ1-1,TGTGCCAGCAGCCCCGGCAGGGGCCACACTGAAGCTTTCTTT,CASSPGRGHTEAFF